The next 4 T cell receptor beta chains were all read from a single sample in a study of blood T cell repertoires in COVID-19. The data were produced by immunoSEQ multiplex PCR, yet TCRdb's version contains in-frame clones alone and is incomplete. The sample contains some 210,000 clones, around 80% of which appear only once. Sample: peripheral blood. These receptors were taken from a man aged 50-60 years with active or convalescent COVID-19.

The J gene is TRBJ1-1, the V gene TRBV24-1; D uncertain. Per germline, CDR1 KGHDR and CDR2 SFDVKD. V was clipped by 10 bases and J by 5 bases, with 10 bases between them. The CDR3 is made up of 11 amino acids. This chain's CDR3 is CATSTGTEAFF. CDR3 in DNA: TGTGCCACGAGTACGGGGACTGAAGCTTTCTTT.

In this sample, this clone turned up a few times. The chain is built from TRBV2 and TRBJ2-5; 10 bases match TRBD1. Looked up from germline, CDR1 is SNHLY and CDR2 is FYNNEI. The V segment lost 7 bases and the J segment 4 bases; nucleotides outside the gene matches: 6. The CDR3 runs to 14 residues. The CDR3 sequence: CASTGTGVLETQYF. The CDR3 DNA is TGTGCCAGCACCGGGACAGGGGTTCTAGAGACCCAGTACTTC.

This clone appeared a few times. The chain uses TRBV28 and TRBJ2-3; TRBD1 matches at 10 bases. Germline CDR1 and CDR2: MDHEN and SYDVKM. Trimming at V came to 5 bases and at J to 5 bases, leaving 1 base not matched to a gene. CDR3 length: 13 residues. The CDR3 loop reads CASSGTGVDTQYF. The CDR3 DNA sequence: TGTGCCAGCAGTGGGACAGGGGTAGATACGCAGTATTTT.

The count of this clone is one. This sequence joins TRBV5-1 and TRBJ1-2; possible D gene TRBD1, 5 bases. The CDR3 is 13 amino acids. The V gene's germline CDR1 is SGHRS and CDR2 YFSETQ. The V and J ends lost 0 bases and 14 bases respectively, with 17 bases between them. CDR3 nucleotides: TGCGCCAGCAGCTTGGCCGGAGGGGACGCCGCGACCTTC. Encoded protein: CASSLAGGDAATF.